The clone carrying this T cell receptor (beta chain) has only a few counts. Its specificity is unknown. The sample is drawn from a study of molecular identifiers for immune sequencing clone quantification. Study-wide points: Among under 1.1 million naive cells, spiked Jurkat TCR RNA from a single cell was reportedly detectable. Clonotypes topping 20 RNA copies carried over 97% of effector molecules but under 1% of naive ones.

TCRdb reprocessed the PCR reads with MiXCR, giving one entry per CDR3 protein. In the table there are about 320,000 distinct CDR3 sequences, roughly 24% of which are singletons. Trimming took 6 bases from V and 9 from J, leaving 12 bases between them. The CDR3 totals 11 residues. For naive CD8 T cells, sorting used the CD8+CD4-CCR7+CD45RA+ phenotype. Sequencing used naive CD8+ T cells from blood, with Jurkat cell RNA spiked in. Subset in this sample: FACS-sorted CD8+CD4-CCR7+CD45RA+ naive T cells. The sequence was collected from a human donor in good health. Some libraries in this study had Jurkat cell RNA spiked in. The V call is TRBV12-3 or TRBV12-4, the J call TRBJ2-7; no clear D. The CDR3 region has the DNA TGTGCCAGCAGGACTGGGCCCGCGCAGTACTTC. It is translated as CASRTGPAQYF.